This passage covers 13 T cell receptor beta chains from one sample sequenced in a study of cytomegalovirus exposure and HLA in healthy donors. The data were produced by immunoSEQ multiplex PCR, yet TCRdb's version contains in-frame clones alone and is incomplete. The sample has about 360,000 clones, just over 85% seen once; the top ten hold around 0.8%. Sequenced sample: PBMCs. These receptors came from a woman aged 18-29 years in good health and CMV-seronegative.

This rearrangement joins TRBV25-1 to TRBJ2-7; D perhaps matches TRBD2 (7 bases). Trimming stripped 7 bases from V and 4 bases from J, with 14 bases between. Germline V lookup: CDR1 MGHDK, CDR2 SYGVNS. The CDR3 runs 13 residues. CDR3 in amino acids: CASTQEGGYEQYF. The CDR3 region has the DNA TGTGCCAGCACCCAAGAGGGGGGGTACGAGCAGTACTTC.

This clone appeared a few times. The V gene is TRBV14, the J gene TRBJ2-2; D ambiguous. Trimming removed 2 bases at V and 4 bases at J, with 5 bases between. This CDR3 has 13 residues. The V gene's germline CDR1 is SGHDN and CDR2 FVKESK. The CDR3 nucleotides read TGTGCCAGCAGCCAACAGCGCACCGGGGAGCTGTTTTTT. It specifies CASSQQRTGELFF.

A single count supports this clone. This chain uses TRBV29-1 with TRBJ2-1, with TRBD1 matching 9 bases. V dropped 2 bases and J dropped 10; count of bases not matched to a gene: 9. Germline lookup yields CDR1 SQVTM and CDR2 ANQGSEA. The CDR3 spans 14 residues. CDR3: CSVERDRAFGEQFF. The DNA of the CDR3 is TGCAGCGTTGAAAGGGACAGGGCATTTGGCGAGCAGTTCTTC.

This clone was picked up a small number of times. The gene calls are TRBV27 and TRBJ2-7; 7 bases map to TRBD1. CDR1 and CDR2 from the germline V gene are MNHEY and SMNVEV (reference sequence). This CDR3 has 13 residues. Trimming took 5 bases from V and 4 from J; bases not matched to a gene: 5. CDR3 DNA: TGTGCCAGCAGTCCCGCAGGGGGTTACGAGCAGTACTTC. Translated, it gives CASSPAGGYEQYF.

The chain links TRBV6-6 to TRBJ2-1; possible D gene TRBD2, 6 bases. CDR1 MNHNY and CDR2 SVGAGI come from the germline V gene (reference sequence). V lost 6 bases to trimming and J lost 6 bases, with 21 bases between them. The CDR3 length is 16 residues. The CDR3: CASRESTRGLGNEQFF. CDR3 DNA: TGTGCCAGCAGAGAATCAACGCGGGGTTTAGGCAATGAGCAGTTCTTC.

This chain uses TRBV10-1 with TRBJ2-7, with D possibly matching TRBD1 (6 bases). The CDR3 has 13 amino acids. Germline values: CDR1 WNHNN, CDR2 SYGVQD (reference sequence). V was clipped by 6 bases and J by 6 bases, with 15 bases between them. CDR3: CASSPGQMIEQYF. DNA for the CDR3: TGCGCCAGCAGCCCAGGACAGATGATCGAGCAGTACTTC.

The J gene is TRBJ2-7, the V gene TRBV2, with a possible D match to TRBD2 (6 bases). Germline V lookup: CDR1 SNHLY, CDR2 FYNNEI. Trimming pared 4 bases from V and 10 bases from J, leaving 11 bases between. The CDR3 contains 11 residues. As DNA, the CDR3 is TGTGCCAGCAGTGGTGGGACTGACCAGTACTTC. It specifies CASSGGTDQYF.

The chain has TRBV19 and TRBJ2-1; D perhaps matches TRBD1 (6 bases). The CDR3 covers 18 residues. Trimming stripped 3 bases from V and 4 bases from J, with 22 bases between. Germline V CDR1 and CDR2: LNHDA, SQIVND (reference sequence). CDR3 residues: CASSIVRFRGGQYNEQFF. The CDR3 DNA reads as TGTGCCAGTAGTATCGTCCGTTTCAGGGGCGGTCAATACAATGAGCAGTTCTTC.

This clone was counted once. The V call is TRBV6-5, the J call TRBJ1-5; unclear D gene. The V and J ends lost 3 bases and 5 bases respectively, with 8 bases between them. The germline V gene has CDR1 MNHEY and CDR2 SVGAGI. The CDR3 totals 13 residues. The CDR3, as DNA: TGTGCCAGCAGTTATGGCAACGATCAGCCCCAGCATTTT. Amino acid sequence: CASSYGNDQPQHF.

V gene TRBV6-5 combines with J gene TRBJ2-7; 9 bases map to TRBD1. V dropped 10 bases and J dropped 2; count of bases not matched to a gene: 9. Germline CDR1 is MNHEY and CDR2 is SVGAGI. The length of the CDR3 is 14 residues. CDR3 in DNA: TGTGCCACCGGCGTAGGGACAGGGCCCTACGAGCAGTACTTC. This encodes CATGVGTGPYEQYF.

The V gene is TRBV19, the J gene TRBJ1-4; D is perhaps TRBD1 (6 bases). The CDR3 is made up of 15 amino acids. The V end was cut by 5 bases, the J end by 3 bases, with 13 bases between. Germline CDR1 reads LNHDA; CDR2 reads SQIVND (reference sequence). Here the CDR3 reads CASSAGGHPNEKLFF. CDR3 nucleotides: TGTGCCAGTAGTGCCGGGGGGCATCCTAATGAAAAACTGTTTTTT.

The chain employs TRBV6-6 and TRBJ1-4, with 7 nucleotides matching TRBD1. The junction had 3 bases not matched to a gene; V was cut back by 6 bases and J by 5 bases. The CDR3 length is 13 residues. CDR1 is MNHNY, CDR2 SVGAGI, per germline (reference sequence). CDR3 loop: CASRDRTNEKLFF. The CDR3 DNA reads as TGTGCCAGCAGGGACAGGACGAATGAAAAACTGTTTTTT.

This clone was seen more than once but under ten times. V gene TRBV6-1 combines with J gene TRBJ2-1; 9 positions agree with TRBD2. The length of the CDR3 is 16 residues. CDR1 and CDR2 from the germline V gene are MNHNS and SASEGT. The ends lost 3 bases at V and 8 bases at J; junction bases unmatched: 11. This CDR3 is CASSDTRGGLWYEQFF. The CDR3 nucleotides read TGTGCCAGCAGTGATACGCGGGGGGGCCTGTGGTATGAGCAGTTCTTC.